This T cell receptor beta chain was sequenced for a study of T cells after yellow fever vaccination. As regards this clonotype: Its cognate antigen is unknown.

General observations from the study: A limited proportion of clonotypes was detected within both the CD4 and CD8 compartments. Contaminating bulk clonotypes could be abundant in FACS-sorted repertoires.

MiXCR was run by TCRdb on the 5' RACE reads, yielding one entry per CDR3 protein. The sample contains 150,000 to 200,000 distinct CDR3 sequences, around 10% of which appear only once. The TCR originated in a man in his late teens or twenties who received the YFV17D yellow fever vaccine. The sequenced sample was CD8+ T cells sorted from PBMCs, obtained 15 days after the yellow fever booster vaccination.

The CDR3, as DNA: TGTGCCAGTATTGGTCCGGGGAATTCACCCCTCCACTTT. It yields the protein CASIGPGNSPLHF. The chain joins TRBV19 to TRBJ1-6; D gene unclear. The length of the CDR3 is 13 residues. Germline values: CDR1 LNHDA, CDR2 SQIVND (reference sequence). The V and J ends lost 7 bases and 7 bases respectively, with 11 bases between them.